This paragraph covers one T cell receptor beta chain sequence. The antigen it recognizes is unknown. No much larger clone is present one base from it, and per-base qualities are unavailable. According to the germline V gene (reference sequence), CDR1 reads MNHEY and CDR2 reads SMNVEV. V gives up 4 bases and J gives up 0 bases, and the segment between their germline ends measures 12 bases. CDR3 length: 16 amino acids, cysteine to phenylalanine. The read is trimmed to its CDR3 DNA, 48 bases read in frame from base 1. The library was produced with the immunoSEQ multiplex PCR assay. For the multiplex PCR, a mixture combining 60 forward primers for TCR Vbeta segments and 13 reverse primers for TCR Jbeta segments was used. A multiplex PCR assay on genomic DNA amplified the CDR3 region of rearranged TCR beta genes. The Illumina HiSeq System was used to sequence the amplified TCR beta libraries as 87-base-pair reads. Under the source paper's analysis protocol: A later analysis tallied around 80 million unique TCR beta chains across the 666 repertoires, and around 10 million of those chains were shared by two or more donors. Raw reads were error-corrected and collapsed into unique sequences with a nearest-neighbor algorithm that merged closely related sequences to remove PCR and sequencing errors. To assign V, D and J gene segments, CDR3 sequences were aligned to IMGT reference sequences. For a sequence to be retained, at least a six-nucleotide match to both a V gene segment and a J gene segment was required. A rearrangement was called productive if the CDR3 had no stop codons and remained in frame with V and J, and every other rearrangement was called non-productive. CDR3 was defined according to IMGT convention as the region running from the second conserved V-encoded cysteine to the conserved J-encoded phenylalanine. In an earlier analysis of approximately 590 of the donors, sequences lacking an unambiguous match to a single V gene segment were excluded. In an earlier analysis of approximately 560 of the donors, a V segment was called functional when productive rearrangements were above 56.7%, and segregating when the standard deviation between donors exceeded 5%. A statistical classification framework was built for diagnosing cytomegalovirus status from the catalog of TCR beta chain sequences. In a later analysis, TCR nucleotide sequences were compared against IMGT/GENE-DB human TR gene sequences so that V and J genes could be assigned. Using the TCRdist pipeline, a later analysis assigned CDR3 sequences along with most-parsimonious VDJ recombination scenarios. A later analysis defined each TCR beta chain by its CDR3 amino acid sequence plus V-gene family, and excluded reads lacking a unique V-gene family. To address suspected cross-contamination and a sequencing artifact, a later analysis removed 550 to 750 highly shared, low-generation-probability nucleotide sequences. For each public chain, a later analysis derived a clonal expansion index from normalized ranks of inferred template counts within each repertoire. A later analysis computed generation probabilities with a VDJ recombination model fitted to out-of-frame rearrangements, and checked the results against IGoR. Hypergeometric tests were used in a later analysis to score TCR-TCR, TCR-HLA and TCR-CMV co-occurrence, with a repertoire-size bias correction applied to the TCR pairs. A later analysis estimated false discovery rates by permuting HLA or CMV assignments 20 times. In a later analysis, co-occurring TCRs were grouped using DBSCAN, and TCRdist sequence similarity was added for clustering within HLA-allele-positive subsets. For co-occurrence clustering, repertoires with fewer than 30,000 or more than 120,000 public chains were excluded, along with several repertoires with anomalous nucleotide sharing. The table was pulled from immuneACCESS by TCRdb, which kept in-frame rearrangements only. Such tables lose some clones; where checked, under half of the loss comes from unresolved V genes, and the rest has no known cause. The V and J calls and clone size come from that table; D and trimming were worked out from the DNA. The sample profile shows around 130,000 clones; 77% of them were found once. 5.8% of the sample goes to the ten largest clones.

The cohort consisted of 650 to 850 healthy bone marrow donors. All cohort members were sampled while nominally healthy, although unrecorded immune exposures were likely present. The donor tested CMV seropositive and was one of the 289 seropositive cohort members. A peripheral blood sample was collected from each donor, and TCR beta sequencing was performed on peripheral blood mononuclear cells. The Qiagen DNeasy Blood Extraction Kit was used to extract genomic DNA from the blood cell samples. The sample originates from a study of cytomegalovirus exposure and HLA in healthy donors (dated by TCRdb to about 2017). About the full investigation: In an earlier analysis of 587 of the donors, around 300 Gb of sequence data and approximately 100 million unique TCR beta sequences from roughly 190 million T cells were reported. Every repertoire in the discovery cohort had been generated on one and the same sequencing platform. The study used immunosequencing to profile the T cell repertoires of several hundred subjects and linked those repertoires to cytomegalovirus serostatus. Class I and class II HLA loci were covered by the typing at four-digit resolution. The later analysis used no new phenotypic data to find candidate immune exposures, relying instead on TCR beta sequences and their occurrence across donors. A later analysis re-analyzed previously published TCR beta repertoires from several hundred donors and added high-resolution HLA genotyping to study TCR occurrence patterns. To predict cytomegalovirus infection status, the study brought together high-throughput TCR immunosequencing, statistical association of individual TCRs with disease status, and machine learning. An earlier analysis of several hundred of the donors used high-throughput TCR beta sequencing to judge whether each TCR beta V gene segment behaved as functional or pseudogenic. Among the 398 genotyped donors, approximately 81% belonged to the genetic ancestry cluster associated with self-reported Caucasian donors. A later genetic analysis used genome-wide SNP genotypes for about 60% of the roughly 700 donors, treating that subset as a discovery cohort. Donor age, sex, ethnicity and CMV serostatus were collected together with the repertoire data. Typing coverage varied by locus: roughly 620-640 donors for A, B, C, DRB1 and DQB1; approximately 560 for DQA1; 606 for DPA1; more than 450 for DPB1. The aim of the study was to test whether cataloging public T cell receptors could identify signatures of past pathogen exposure. Among about 360 genotyped donors of the cohort, an average of approximately 240,000 unique TCR beta nucleotide sequences were sequenced per donor, around 20% of them non-productive. An early release covering over 500 HLA-typed donors comprised about 310 gigabases of sequencing data and roughly 86 million unique TCR sequences. Because of strong linkage in the cohort, four or five DR-DQ haplotypes were treated as single units for association and clustering. Besides the first cohort of 500 to 700 subjects, a separate validation cohort made up of roughly 120 different subjects was used.

Here is what the overall study found, with its caveats: In this cohort, only TCR beta chains were sequenced, and detectable features were limited by the absence of alpha or paired-chain data. Several of the top co-occurrence clusters appeared to be linked to parvovirus B19, influenza, CMV and Epstein-Barr virus, according to a later analysis. In a later analysis, HLA-associated TCR beta chains showed more clonal expansion and lower generation probabilities than non-associated chains that were equally common. Because counts were too low, roughly 16 rarely observed V segments, including chromosome 9 orphons, were left out of the earlier analysis of about 620 of the donors. When HLA alleles, especially DR and DQ, strongly co-occurred, attributing TCR associations to individual alleles was difficult. In a later analysis, most CMV-associated TCR beta chains were found to appear HLA-restricted, with HLA associations seemingly driven largely by CMV exposure. Sequencing depth was assumed to be roughly uniform across donors in the presence/absence analyses, though that assumption may not hold. A further reported finding was that TCR beta sequences accurately predicted the HLA-A and HLA-B alleles for most subjects in the first cohort. It was suggested by the authors that the approach could potentially be generalized to other disease states and immunological phenotypes. The sequencing pipeline was judged likely to have produced a cluster of highly shared sequence variants as a technical artifact. According to a later analysis, TCR association rates differed among HLA loci, with DRB1 alleles showing the most associated TCRs and HLA-C alleles showing the fewest. Because some donors lacked HLA typing at each locus, the association tests relied only on the typed subset. Linkage disequilibrium might explain the correlated functional status among segregating V segments, but an unknown experimental factor could not be excluded. A few of the identified cytomegalovirus-associated TCR beta chains were confirmed in vitro to be specific for cytomegalovirus antigens. For the cohort, immune exposure information was limited to CMV serostatus. At a false discovery rate of 0.05, a later analysis linked approximately 18,000 TCR beta sequences to specific HLA alleles. An earlier analysis of some 590 of the donors showed that most TCR beta V segments appeared in productive rearrangements either about 87% or about 30% of the time, which broadly matched IMGT annotations. The 87-base-pair reads could not distinguish some IMGT-functional V segments, including TRBV6-2 and TRBV6-3, so those segments were excluded. The classifier was reported to diagnose cytomegalovirus status with high specificity and sensitivity in both the original and validation cohorts. While some public TCRs were present in many individuals, most TCR sequences turned up only very rarely across donors. According to a later genetic analysis, donors in an Asian-associated ancestry cluster had fewer N-insertions in productive TCRs than the roughly 670-donor mean. V-gene and J-gene trimming of TCR beta chains was associated with a missense DCLRE1C variant in a later genetic analysis, and the association was replicated in an independent cohort. In the study, some 160 TCR beta chains were listed as associated with cytomegalovirus.

The receptor was isolated from a man aged 18 to 29 in good health and CMV-seropositive. Sequenced material: PBMCs. Here the chain combines TRBV27 and TRBJ1-4; no confident D gene assignment can be made. The sequenced DNA is TGTGCCAGCAGTTGGCGGGTGGAGACAACTAATGAAAAACTGTTTTTT. This translates into CASSWRVETTNEKLFF.